Listed below are T cell receptor beta chains from one sample, sequenced in a study of T cell changes during pregnancy in multiple sclerosis. The table came from immunoSEQ multiplex PCR; TCRdb's copy has only in-frame clones and leaves some out. The sample has 60,000 or so clones, about 90% seen once. The specimen comprised peripheral blood, sampled in the second trimester of pregnancy. The receptors were gathered from a female donor in good health, enrolled as a control in a pregnancy study. Each CDR3 is given with its conserved first and last residue. The D gene is left open where the match is weak. Rows give clone size only sometimes, using once, few, many, or a class for an expanded clone.

d_gene	j_gene	abundance	v_gene	CDR3nt	CDR3aa
TRBD1	TRBJ1-2	NA	TRBV10-1	TGCGCCAGCAGTGCGGGACAGGGTACGGATGGCTACACCTTC	CASSAGQGTDGYTF
TRBD1	TRBJ2-7	NA	TRBV6-5	TGTGCCAGCAGCTTCAGGGGGCGGGAACACTACGAGCAGTACTTC	CASSFRGREHYEQYF
NA	TRBJ1-2	NA	TRBV5-6	TGTGCCAGCAGCCGAAGGAGGGGAGTCTACACCTTC	CASSRRRGVYTF
TRBD1	TRBJ1-2	few	TRBV28	TGTGCCAGCAGTCGAAAGGACAGGGACGGCTACACCTTC	CASSRKDRDGYTF
TRBD2	TRBJ2-7	NA	TRBV2	TGTGCCAGCAGTGCGGGACTAGCGTACGAGCAGTACTTC	CASSAGLAYEQYF
TRBD1	TRBJ2-7	NA	TRBV28	TGTGCCAGCAGTTCCCCCGGGACAGGGCCCTACGAGCAGTACTTC	CASSSPGTGPYEQYF
NA	TRBJ2-1	once	TRBV27	TGTGCCAGCAGTCCTCAGGGGAACGATGAGCAGTTCTTC	CASSPQGNDEQFF
NA	TRBJ1-2	NA	TRBV18	TGTGCCAGCTCACCGGAGGGGAACTATGGCTACACCTTC	CASSPEGNYGYTF
NA	TRBJ2-1	many	TRBV30	TGTGCCTGGGGAATCAGGGACACCAATGAGCAGTTCTTC	CAWGIRDTNEQFF
NA	TRBJ1-2	NA	TRBV13	TGTGCCAGCAGCTTAAGGGGAGGAGATTGGGGCTACACCTTC	CASSLRGGDWGYTF
TRBD1	TRBJ2-2	NA	TRBV11-2	TGTGCCAGCAGCACCCGGACAGGGGTCACCGGGGAGCTGTTTTTT	CASSTRTGVTGELFF
NA	TRBJ2-1	NA	TRBV30	TGTGCCTCCCGGTGGGGGGTTGTTGAGCAGTTCTTC	CASRWGVVEQFF
NA	TRBJ1-3	NA	TRBV25-1	TGTGCCAGCAGTGCCCAGGAATCTGGAAACACCATATATTTT	CASSAQESGNTIYF
NA	TRBJ1-3	few	TRBV5-1	TGCGCCAGCAGCCCCTATGCCTCCTTACAGGGAAACACCATATATTTT	CASSPYASLQGNTIYF
NA	TRBJ1-5	NA	TRBV2	TGTGCCAGCAGGAACAACAACATCAATCAGCCCCAGCATTTT	CASRNNNINQPQHF
TRBD1	TRBJ2-5	NA	TRBV5-4	TGTGCCAGCAGCCCCGGGACAGGGGAAACCCAGTACTTC	CASSPGTGETQYF
TRBD1	TRBJ2-3	NA	TRBV19	TGTGCCAGTAGTCCCTCCGGGACAGCCGACACAGATACGCAGTATTTT	CASSPSGTADTDTQYF
NA	TRBJ1-1	NA	TRBV2	TGTGCCAGCACAAATTTACGGTTGAACACTGAAGCTTTCTTT	CASTNLRLNTEAFF
TRBD1	TRBJ2-2	NA	TRBV27	TGTGCCAGCAGTTTACCCGGGACAGACGACGGCGGGGAGCTGTTTTTT	CASSLPGTDDGGELFF
NA	TRBJ1-2	NA	TRBV14	TGTGCCAGCAGCCAAGAGCGGCTCGGGGGCTACACCTTC	CASSQERLGGYTF
TRBD2	TRBJ2-3	NA	TRBV5-1	TGCGCCAGCAGCTCCCAGCGGGGTTCCACAGATACGCAGTATTTT	CASSSQRGSTDTQYF
NA	TRBJ2-7	once	TRBV5-1	TGCGCCAGCAGCTTGGGGGCAGCCAACGAGCAGTACTTC	CASSLGAANEQYF
NA	TRBJ2-7	NA	TRBV5-1	TGCGCCAGCAGCTTGAATACAGGGATCCTACGGGAGCAGTACTTC	CASSLNTGILREQYF
NA	TRBJ2-1	NA	TRBV7-3	TGTGCCAGCAGCCCAACAGGGAGGGCTTACAATGAGCAGTTCTTC	CASSPTGRAYNEQFF
TRBD1	TRBJ1-4	NA	TRBV25-1	TGTGCCAGCAGTGACCGGACAGGGGGCTCGACTAATGAAAAACTGTTTTTT	CASSDRTGGSTNEKLFF
NA	TRBJ1-1	NA	TRBV7-6	TGTGCCAGCAGCTCCGGTCGCGACACTGAAGCTTTCTTT	CASSSGRDTEAFF
NA	TRBJ2-2	NA	TRBV4-1	TGCGCCAGCAGCCAAGGGGTGGACAGAGACACCGGGGAGCTGTTTTTT	CASSQGVDRDTGELFF
TRBD1	TRBJ1-1	NA	TRBV11-3	TGTGCCAGCAGCTACGGACAGGGGCGTGAAGCTTTCTTT	CASSYGQGREAFF
NA	TRBJ1-1	NA	TRBV12-5	TGTGCTAGTGGTCCCACGGACAGCCCTGAAGCTTTCTTT	CASGPTDSPEAFF
NA	TRBJ1-6	NA	TRBV6-5	TGTGCCAGCACCCCGGGACAAGATAATTCACCCCTCCACTTT	CASTPGQDNSPLHF
NA	TRBJ2-1	once	TRBV5-4	TGTGCCAGCAGCATCGGACAGCTTTACAATGAGCAGTTCTTC	CASSIGQLYNEQFF
TRBD1	TRBJ1-1	NA	TRBV19	TGTGCCAGTAGTGTTCCGGGACAGGGGTTTACTGAAGCTTTCTTT	CASSVPGQGFTEAFF
TRBD1	TRBJ2-7	NA	TRBV28	TGTGCCAGCAGTATCGCCGGGACAGGGCCCCACGAGCAGTACTTC	CASSIAGTGPHEQYF
NA	TRBJ1-1	NA	TRBV2	TGTGCCAGTTCCTTGAACACTGAAGCTTTCTTT	CASSLNTEAFF
NA	TRBJ2-5	NA	TRBV27	TGTGCCAGCAGTTTCAACACGGCGGTAGAGACCCAGTACTTC	CASSFNTAVETQYF
NA	TRBJ2-7	NA	TRBV29-1	TGCAGCGTTTCCGGGGGATCAGGCGGGTTCTACGAGCAGTACTTC	CSVSGGSGGFYEQYF
TRBD2	TRBJ2-7	once	TRBV5-6	TGTGCCAGCAGCTTGCGCGGGAGGGCCGCCGAGCAGTACTTC	CASSLRGRAAEQYF
TRBD2	TRBJ2-7	NA	TRBV6-8	TGTGCCGGGCTATGGCGGGGGGATTACGAGCAGTACTTC	CAGLWRGDYEQYF
NA	TRBJ2-3	NA	TRBV5-1	TGCGCCAGCAGCGGTGCCCTAGCTTACGCAGATACGCAGTATTTT	CASSGALAYADTQYF
NA	TRBJ1-2	NA	TRBV9	TGTGCCAGCAGCTCGACAGGATCTGGCTACACCTTC	CASSSTGSGYTF
NA	TRBJ1-5	few	TRBV4-1	TGCGCCAGCGCTCTCGGGACACTCAATCAGCCCCAGCATTTT	CASALGTLNQPQHF